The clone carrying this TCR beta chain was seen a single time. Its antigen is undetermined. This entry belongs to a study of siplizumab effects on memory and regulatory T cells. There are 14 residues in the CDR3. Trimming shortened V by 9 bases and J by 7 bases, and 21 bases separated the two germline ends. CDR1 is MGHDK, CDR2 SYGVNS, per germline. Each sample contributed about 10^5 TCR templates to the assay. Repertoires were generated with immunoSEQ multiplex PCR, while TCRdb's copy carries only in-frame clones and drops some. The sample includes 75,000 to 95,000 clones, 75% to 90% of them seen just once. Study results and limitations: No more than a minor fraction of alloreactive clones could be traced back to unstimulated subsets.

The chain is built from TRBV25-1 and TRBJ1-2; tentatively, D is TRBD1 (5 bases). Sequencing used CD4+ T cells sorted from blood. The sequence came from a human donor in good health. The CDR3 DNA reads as TGTGCCAGGACTAACCAAGGGGACTTTAGTGGCTACACCTTC. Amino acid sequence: CARTNQGDFSGYTF.